The 11 T cell receptor beta chains reported below all come from one sample, sequenced in a study of STAT5B mutations in CD4+ large granular lymphocyte leukemia. The protocol was immunoSEQ multiplex PCR, while the TCRdb copy is restricted to in-frame clones and leaves out a portion. The sample includes approximately 40,000 clones, approximately 84% of them seen just once. Sequencing was performed on CD4+ T cells from blood buffy coats. These receptors all stem from a human donor in good health.

The genes are TRBV5-6 and TRBJ2-3; D is uncertain. The CDR3 runs 15 residues. The V and J ends lost 3 bases and 1 base respectively, with 12 bases between them. Germline assignment: CDR1 SGHDT and CDR2 YYEEEE. The CDR3 DNA sequence: TGTGCCAGCAGCTCAGAAAACCAGCGCACAGATACGCAGTATTTT. Residues: CASSSENQRTDTQYF.

The chain joins TRBV5-6 to TRBJ2-5, with 12 positions matching TRBD2. Germline CDR1 is SGHDT and CDR2 is YYEEEE. The CDR3 extends over 14 amino acids. V shed 4 bases, J shed 5 bases, and the junction held 3 bases outside the gene matches. CDR3 in amino acids: CASSRTSGAETQYF. DNA for the CDR3: TGTGCCAGCAGCAGGACTAGCGGGGCTGAGACCCAGTACTTC.

The chain combines TRBV5-6 with TRBJ2-1; 7 bases map to TRBD1. The CDR3 loop spans 14 amino acids. CDR1 and CDR2 (germline): SGHDT, YYEEEE. Germline trimming cut 4 bases from V and 4 bases from J; bases unmatched to any gene: 5. The CDR3 nucleotides are TGTGCCAGCAGCCCAGGGGGAGTTTACAATGAGCAGTTCTTC. It is translated as CASSPGGVYNEQFF.

The chain couples TRBV27 to TRBJ2-7; TRBD1 aligns across 7 bases. V was clipped by 6 bases and J by 3 bases; unmatched bases: 8. The CDR3 sequence is 14 residues long. Germline V gene lookup returns CDR1 MNHEY and CDR2 SMNVEV (reference sequence). The CDR3 nucleotides are TGTGCCAGCAGGGGCCACGGGACAGACTACGAGCAGTACTTC. The encoded protein is CASRGHGTDYEQYF.

The rearrangement uses TRBV19 and TRBJ2-1; D is unclear. The CDR3 is 13 amino acids. CDR1 and CDR2 (germline): LNHDA, SQIVND (reference sequence). V was clipped by 0 bases and J by 6 bases, with 6 bases between them. CDR3 sequence reads: CASSIDWSNEQFF. The CDR3 DNA is TGTGCCAGTAGTATAGATTGGAGCAATGAGCAGTTCTTC.

This chain uses TRBV6-4 with TRBJ2-2; TRBD1 might be the D (5 bases). Trimming cost V 4 bases and J 7 bases, with 13 bases left between them. From germline, CDR1 is MRHNA and CDR2 SNTAGT. CDR3 length: 14 residues. The CDR3 spells CASSAQGIGGELFF. The CDR3 DNA reads as TGTGCCAGCAGTGCCCAGGGAATCGGCGGGGAGCTGTTTTTT.

The chain has TRBV21-1 and TRBJ1-5. TRBV21-1 is designated a pseudogene. This CDR3 has 15 amino acids. CDR3 in amino acids: CADRQRKYPGQPQHF. Written as DNA, the CDR3 is TGTGCCGATCGTCAAAGAAAGTACCCGGGTCAGCCCCAGCATTTT.

The chain is built from TRBV5-6 and TRBJ2-7, with 9 positions matching TRBD2. Germline V gene data show CDR1 as SGHDT and CDR2 as YYEEEE. The J segment lost 0 bases and the V segment lost 0 bases, leaving 10 bases of the junction unmatched. CDR3 length equals 18 residues. Written as DNA, the CDR3 is TGTGCCAGCAGCTTGGCCCCTAGCGGGGTGTCTAGCTCCTACGAGCAGTACTTC. Its translation: CASSLAPSGVSSSYEQYF. Full variable domain (remainder filled in from reference TRBV5-6 and TRBJ2-7): DAGVTQSPTHLIKTRGQQVTLRCSPKSGHDTVSWYQQALGQGPQFIFQYYEEEERQRGNFPDRFSGHQFPNYSSELNVNALLLGDSALYLCASSLAPSGVSSSYEQYFGPGTRLTVT.

The CDR3 bases are TGTGCCAGTATCGCGACGGGGCAAGAGACCCAGTACTTC. Protein sequence: CASIATGQETQYF. The rearrangement joins TRBV19 to TRBJ2-5; possibly TRBD2 for D (5 bases). Trimming left V 7 bases short and J 2 bases short, with 11 bases between. The CDR3 sequence is 13 residues long. Germline values: CDR1 LNHDA, CDR2 SQIVND (reference sequence).

This clone was counted between two and nine times. This chain links TRBV4-2 with TRBJ1-4, with D uncertain. The CDR3 has 13 amino acids. The germline CDR1 and CDR2 sequences are LGHNA and YNFKEQ. Trimming took off 5 bases at V and 7 bases at J, with 11 bases between the two ends. The CDR3 loop reads CASSRGLGEKLFF. In DNA form, the CDR3 reads TGTGCCAGCAGCAGAGGCTTAGGTGAAAAACTGTTTTTT.

V gene TRBV5-4 combines with J gene TRBJ2-5, with D tentatively TRBD1 (7 bases). The J call may be faulty, since TRBJ2-7 better matches the DNA end. CDR1 and CDR2 (germline): SGHNT, YYREEE (reference sequence). The CDR3 is made up of 15 amino acids. CDR3 region: CASSLDPGGRYEQYF. The CDR3 region has the DNA TGTGCCAGCAGCTTGGACCCAGGGGGGAGGTACGAGCAGTACTTC.